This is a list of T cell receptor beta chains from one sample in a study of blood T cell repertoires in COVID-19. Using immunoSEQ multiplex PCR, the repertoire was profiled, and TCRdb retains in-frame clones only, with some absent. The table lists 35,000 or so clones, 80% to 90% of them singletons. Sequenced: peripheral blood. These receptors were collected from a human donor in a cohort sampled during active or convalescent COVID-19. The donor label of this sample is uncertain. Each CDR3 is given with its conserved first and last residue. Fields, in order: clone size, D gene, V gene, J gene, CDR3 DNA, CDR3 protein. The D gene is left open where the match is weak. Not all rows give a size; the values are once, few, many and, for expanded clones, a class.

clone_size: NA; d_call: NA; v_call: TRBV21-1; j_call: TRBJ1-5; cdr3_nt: TGTGCCAGCAGCGGTAGGGCGCGAGGAGCGGGTCAGCCCCAGCATTTT; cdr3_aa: CASSGRARGAGQPQHF
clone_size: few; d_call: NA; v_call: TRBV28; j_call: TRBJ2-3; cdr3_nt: TGTGCCAGCAGTTTGAGGGCGGGAATCACAGATACGCAGTATTTT; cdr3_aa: CASSLRAGITDTQYF
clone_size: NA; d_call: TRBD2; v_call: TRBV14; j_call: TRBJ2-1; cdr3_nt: TGTGCCAGCAGCCAAGCGGGTAGCGGGAGGGTCAATGAGCAGTTCTTC; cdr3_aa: CASSQAGSGRVNEQFF
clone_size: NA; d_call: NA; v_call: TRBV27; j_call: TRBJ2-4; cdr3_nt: TGTGCCAGCAGTCCCCGGGGAAAGGCGGGGAACATTCAGTACTTC; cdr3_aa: CASSPRGKAGNIQYF
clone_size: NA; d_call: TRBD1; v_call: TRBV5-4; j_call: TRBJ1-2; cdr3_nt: TGTGCCAGCAGCTCGGGACAGGGAATCGGCGGCTACACCTTC; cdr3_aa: CASSSGQGIGGYTF
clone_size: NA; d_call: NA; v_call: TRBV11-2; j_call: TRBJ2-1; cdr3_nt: TGTGCCAGCAGCTTAGATGGCGGCGGGTCCTACAATGAGCAGTTCTTC; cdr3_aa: CASSLDGGGSYNEQFF
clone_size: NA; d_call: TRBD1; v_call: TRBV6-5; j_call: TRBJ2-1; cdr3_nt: TGTGCCAGCAGTTATTATGGCAGGGGGCGGAAGAATGAGCAGTTCTTC; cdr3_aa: CASSYYGRGRKNEQFF
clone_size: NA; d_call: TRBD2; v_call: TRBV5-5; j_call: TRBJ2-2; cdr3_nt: TGTGCCAGCAGCCAACCCGGACTAGCCTCCTACACCGGGGAGCTGTTTTTT; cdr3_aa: CASSQPGLASYTGELFF
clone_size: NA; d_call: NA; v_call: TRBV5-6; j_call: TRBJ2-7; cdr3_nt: TGTGCCAGCAGCTTAGGGACTCCCTACGAGCAGTACTTC; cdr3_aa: CASSLGTPYEQYF
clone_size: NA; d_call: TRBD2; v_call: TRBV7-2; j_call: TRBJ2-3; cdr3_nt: TGTGCCAGCAGAAGAGCGGGAGGCCCATTAGCGCAGTATTTT; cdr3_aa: CASRRAGGPLAQYF
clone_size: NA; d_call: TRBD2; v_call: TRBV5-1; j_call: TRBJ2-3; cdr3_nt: TGCGCCAGCAGCGGGACTAGCGGACACACAGATACGCAGTATTTT; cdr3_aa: CASSGTSGHTDTQYF
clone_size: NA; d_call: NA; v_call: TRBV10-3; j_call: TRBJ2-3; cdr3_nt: TGTGCCATGGGCCGGCCGGACACAGATACGCAGTATTTT; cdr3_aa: CAMGRPDTDTQYF
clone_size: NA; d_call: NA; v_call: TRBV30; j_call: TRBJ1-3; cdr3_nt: TGTGCCTGGAGAGGAGGAGGAAACACCATATATTTT; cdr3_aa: CAWRGGGNTIYF
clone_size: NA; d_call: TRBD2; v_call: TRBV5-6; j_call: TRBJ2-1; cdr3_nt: TGTGCCAGCAGCTTGTGGTTCGGGACTAGCAGGCCCCATGAGCAGTTCTTC; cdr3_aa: CASSLWFGTSRPHEQFF
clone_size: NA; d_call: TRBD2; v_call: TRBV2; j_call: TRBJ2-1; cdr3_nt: TGTGCCAGCAGGGGAGCGGGAGAGGCTAATGAGCAGTTCTTC; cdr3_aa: CASRGAGEANEQFF
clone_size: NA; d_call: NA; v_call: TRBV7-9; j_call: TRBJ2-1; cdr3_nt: TGTGCCAGCAGCTTATGGACGGGTGCGGGCCTCAATGAGCAGTTCTTC; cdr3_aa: CASSLWTGAGLNEQFF
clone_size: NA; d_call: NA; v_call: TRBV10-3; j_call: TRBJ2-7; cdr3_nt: TGTGCCATCAGTGACCCGGGACTTGAAAACTACGAGCAGTACTTC; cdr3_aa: CAISDPGLENYEQYF
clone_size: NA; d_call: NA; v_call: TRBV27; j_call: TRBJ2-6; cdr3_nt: TGTGCCAGCAGTTTCAGTAAGACAGCTGGGGCCAACGTCCTGACTTTC; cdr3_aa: CASSFSKTAGANVLTF
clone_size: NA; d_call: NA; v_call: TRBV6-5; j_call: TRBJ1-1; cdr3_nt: TGTGCCAGCAGGGGGGGGGAGGGGAAGGACACTGAAGCTTTCTTT; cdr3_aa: CASRGGEGKDTEAFF
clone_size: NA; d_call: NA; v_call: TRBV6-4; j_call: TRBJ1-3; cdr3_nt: TGTGCCAGCAGCTTTTGCGTGACGGGCTCTGGAAACACCATATATTTT; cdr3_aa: CASSFCVTGSGNTIYF
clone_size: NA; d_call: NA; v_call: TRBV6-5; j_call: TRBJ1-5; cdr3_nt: TGTGCCAGCAGTTACGGGGGGAATCAGCCCCAGCATTTT; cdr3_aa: CASSYGGNQPQHF
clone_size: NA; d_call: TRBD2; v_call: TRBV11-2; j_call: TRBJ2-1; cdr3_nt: TGTGCCAGCAGCTCCGGGACTAGCGGGAGTAGATCCTACAATGAGCAGTTCTTC; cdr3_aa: CASSSGTSGSRSYNEQFF
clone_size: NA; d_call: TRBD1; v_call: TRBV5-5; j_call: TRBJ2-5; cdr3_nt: TGTGCCAGCAGCTTTGGACAGGGAGGTAGCGAGACCCAGTACTTC; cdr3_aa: CASSFGQGGSETQYF
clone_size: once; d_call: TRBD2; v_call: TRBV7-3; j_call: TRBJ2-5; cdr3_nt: TGTGCCAGCAGCTTAGGGGGTAGCGGGAGTGAGACCCAGTACTTC; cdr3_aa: CASSLGGSGSETQYF
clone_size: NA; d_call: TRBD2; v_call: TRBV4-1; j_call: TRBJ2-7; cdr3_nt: TGCGCCAGCAGCCAAGGGACTAGCGGCCACTACGAGCAGTACTTC; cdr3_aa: CASSQGTSGHYEQYF
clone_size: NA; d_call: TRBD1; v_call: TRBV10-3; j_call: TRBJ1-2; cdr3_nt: TGTGCCATCAGTGAGTCGGGACAGGGCCTCTATGGCTACACCTTC; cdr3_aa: CAISESGQGLYGYTF
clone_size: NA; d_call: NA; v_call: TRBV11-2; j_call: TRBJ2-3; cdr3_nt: TGTGCCAGCAGCTCCATCCGGGAACCAGATACGCAGTATTTT; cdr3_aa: CASSSIREPDTQYF
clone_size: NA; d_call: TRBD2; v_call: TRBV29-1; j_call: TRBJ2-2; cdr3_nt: TGCAGCGTTCGCGGGCTAGCGGGAGTGAACACCGGGGAGCTGTTTTTT; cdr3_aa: CSVRGLAGVNTGELFF
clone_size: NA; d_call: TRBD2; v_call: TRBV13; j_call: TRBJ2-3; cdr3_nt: TGTGCCAGCAGCTCCCAAACGCCGGGACTAGCGGGGTTAGGGGATACGCAGTATTTT; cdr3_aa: CASSSQTPGLAGLGDTQYF
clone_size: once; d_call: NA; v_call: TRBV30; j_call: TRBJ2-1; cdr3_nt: TGTGCCTGGAGTAAGGGGGGGAATGAGCAGTTCTTC; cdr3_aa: CAWSKGGNEQFF
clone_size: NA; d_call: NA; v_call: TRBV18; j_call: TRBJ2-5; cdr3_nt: TGTGCCAGCTCACTACGAGCACAAGAGACCCAGTACTTC; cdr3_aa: CASSLRAQETQYF
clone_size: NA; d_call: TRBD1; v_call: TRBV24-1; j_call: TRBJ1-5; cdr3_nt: TGTGCCACCAGTGATACCGAAAACAGGGGAAGCAATCAGCCCCAGCATTTT; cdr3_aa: CATSDTENRGSNQPQHF
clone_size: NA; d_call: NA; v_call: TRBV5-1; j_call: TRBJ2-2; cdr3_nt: TGCGCCAGCAGCTCCAGCGAGGGGGCCGGGGAGCTGTTTTTT; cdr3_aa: CASSSSEGAGELFF
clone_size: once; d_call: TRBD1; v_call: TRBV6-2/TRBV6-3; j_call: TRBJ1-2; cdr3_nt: TGTGCCAGCAGTTACTCGGACAGGGGCTACTATGGCTACACCTTC; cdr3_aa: CASSYSDRGYYGYTF
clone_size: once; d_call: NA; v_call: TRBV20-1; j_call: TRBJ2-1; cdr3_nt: TGCAGTGCTCGAGGGCGGGATGAGCAGTTCTTC; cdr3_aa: CSARGRDEQFF
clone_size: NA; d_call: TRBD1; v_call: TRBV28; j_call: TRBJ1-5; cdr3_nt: TGTGCCAGCAGTTTGACAGGGAGGTTCGAGCCCCAGCATTTT; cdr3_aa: CASSLTGRFEPQHF
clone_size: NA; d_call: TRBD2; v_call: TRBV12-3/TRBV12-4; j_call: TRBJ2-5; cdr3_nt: TGTGCCAGCAGCCTTGGGACTAAAGAGACCCAGTACTTC; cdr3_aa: CASSLGTKETQYF
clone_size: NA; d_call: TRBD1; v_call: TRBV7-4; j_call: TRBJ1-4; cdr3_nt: TGTGCCAGCAGCCCTGACAGGGGAAACGAAAAACTGTTTTTT; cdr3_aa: CASSPDRGNEKLFF
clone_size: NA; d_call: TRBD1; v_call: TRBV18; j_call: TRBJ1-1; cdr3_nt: TGTGCCAGCTCCCTCGGACAGGGCAAGACTGAAGCTTTCTTT; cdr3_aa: CASSLGQGKTEAFF
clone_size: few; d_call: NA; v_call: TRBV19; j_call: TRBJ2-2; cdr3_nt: TGTGCCAGTAGTTTTTTGGGGGCGGCGAACACCGGGGAGCTGTTTTTT; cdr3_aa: CASSFLGAANTGELFF
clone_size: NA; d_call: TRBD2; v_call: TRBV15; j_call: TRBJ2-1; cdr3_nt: TGTGCCACCAGCAGAGACTTCCCTTTTTCGACTAGCGGGAGGGGTAATGAGCAGTTCTTC; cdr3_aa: CATSRDFPFSTSGRGNEQFF
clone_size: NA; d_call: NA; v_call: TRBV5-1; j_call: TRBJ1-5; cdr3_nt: TGCGCCAGCAGCTTGGGGGGCGATCAGCCCCAGCATTTT; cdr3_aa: CASSLGGDQPQHF
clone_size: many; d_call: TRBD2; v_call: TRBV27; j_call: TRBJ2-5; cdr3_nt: TGTGCCAGCAGTTTAACCCCACCAATCCCGGGACTAGCGGGAGGGCAAGAGACCCAGTACTTC; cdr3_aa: CASSLTPPIPGLAGGQETQYF
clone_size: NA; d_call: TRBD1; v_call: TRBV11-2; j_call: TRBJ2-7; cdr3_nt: TGTGCCAGCAGCCTACAGGGGGCGTTCCACGAGCAGTACTTC; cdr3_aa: CASSLQGAFHEQYF